The subject of this entry is one TCR beta chain. This specimen comes from a study of blood T cell repertoires in COVID-19. Background on the study: The United States, Italy and Spain provided the acute and convalescent COVID-19 samples. PBMCs, B-cell-depleted T cells, or T cells provided the cDNA or gDNA that made up the material.

With 5 bases clipped from V and 6 bases from J, the junction kept 6 bases outside the gene matches. The CDR3 runs to 14 residues. Germline-derived CDR1 and CDR2 are MNHEY and SVGEGT. As originally analysed: Amplified reference gene primers provided the basis for estimating nucleated cell counts. The method was immunoSEQ multiplex PCR; TCRdb's version includes in-frame clones alone and lacks a portion of them. For V, J and clone size, that table is used; D and trimming come from the DNA. The sample contains 150,000 to 200,000 clones, 74% of which appear only once. The clonotype was recovered from a woman at least 80 years old with acute or convalescent COVID-19. The V gene is TRBV6-2 or TRBV6-3, the J gene TRBJ1-5, with 8 bases lining up with TRBD1. The sequenced sample consisted of peripheral blood. This CDR3 reads CASSQGALGQPQHF. For the CDR3, the DNA is TGTGCCAGCAGTCAGGGGGCGCTTGGTCAGCCCCAGCATTTT.